The sequence of this T cell receptor beta chain was determined in a study of blood T cells in healthy people across ages. About this clonotype: Its antigen is still unknown.

Germline CDR1 is DFQATT and CDR2 is SNEGSKA (reference sequence). Unmatched junction bases numbered 4, after V lost 0 bases and J lost 4 bases. CDR3 size: 15 residues. Whole-study findings and limits: Measured against age, TCR beta diversity per million T cells decreased in a roughly linear manner. Fewer expanded clones and more diversity marked long-lived versus aged donors.

Using a J-beta primer mix together with a sample-barcoded 5' primer, a second PCR was run for about 7 to 12 cycles. TCRdb passed the 5' RACE reads through MiXCR, listing each CDR3 protein once. The sample records hundreds of thousands of distinct CDR3 sequences, more than 25% being singletons. Separately, the same data were catalogued under a study of T cells of mothers and their children. This second study notes: A few healthy Caucasian mothers, along with their six children, served as the donors. Related mother and child pairs showed slightly greater overlap (not significant) than unrelated pairs did.

V usage is TRBV20-1 and J usage is TRBJ2-2; 8 bases are a match to TRBD1. The sample consisted of blood. This receptor was taken from a boy younger than 18 in good health. CDR3 residues: CSAREQGGGTGELFF. Here the CDR3 DNA reads TGCAGTGCTAGAGAACAGGGGGGAGGCACCGGGGAGCTGTTTTTT.